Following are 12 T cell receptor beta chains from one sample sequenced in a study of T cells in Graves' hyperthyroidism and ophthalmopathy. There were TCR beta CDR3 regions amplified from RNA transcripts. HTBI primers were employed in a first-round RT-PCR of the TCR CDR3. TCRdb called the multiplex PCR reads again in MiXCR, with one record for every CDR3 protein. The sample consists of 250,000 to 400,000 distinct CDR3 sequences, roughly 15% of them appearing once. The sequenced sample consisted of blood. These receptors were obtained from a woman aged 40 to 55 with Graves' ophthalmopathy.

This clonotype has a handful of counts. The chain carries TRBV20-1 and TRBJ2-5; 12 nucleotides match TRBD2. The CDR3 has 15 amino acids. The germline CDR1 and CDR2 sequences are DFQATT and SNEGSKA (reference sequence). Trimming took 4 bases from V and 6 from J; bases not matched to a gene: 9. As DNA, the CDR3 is TGCAGTGCTACCGGGACTAGCGGGCTATCGAAGACCCAGTACTTC. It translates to CSATGTSGLSKTQYF.

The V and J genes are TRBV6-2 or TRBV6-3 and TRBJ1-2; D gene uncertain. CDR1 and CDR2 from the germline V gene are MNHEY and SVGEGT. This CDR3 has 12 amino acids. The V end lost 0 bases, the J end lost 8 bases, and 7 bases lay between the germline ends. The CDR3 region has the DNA TGTGCCAGCAGTTACTCTGGGTTCGGCTACACCTTC. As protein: CASSYSGFGYTF.

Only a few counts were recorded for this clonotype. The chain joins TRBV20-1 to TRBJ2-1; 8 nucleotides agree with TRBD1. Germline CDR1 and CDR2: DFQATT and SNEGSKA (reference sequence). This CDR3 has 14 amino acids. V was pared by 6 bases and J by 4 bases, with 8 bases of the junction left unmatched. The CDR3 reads CSAEKGQAYNEQFF. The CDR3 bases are TGCAGTGCCGAAAAGGGACAGGCATACAATGAGCAGTTCTTC.

In DNA form, the CDR3 reads TGTGCCAGTAGTATTACCAGCGGGAGTGACAATGAGCAGTTCTTC. Translation gives CASSITSGSDNEQFF. The V and J genes are TRBV19 and TRBJ2-1; 8 nucleotides agree with TRBD2. Germline V gene sequence: CDR1 LNHDA, CDR2 SQIVND (reference sequence). This CDR3 region has 15 residues. Trimming at V came to 3 bases and at J to 5 bases, leaving 6 bases not matched to a gene. Using reference TRBV19 and TRBJ2-1 for the parts outside the CDR3, the full variable domain is DGGITQSPKYLFRKEGQNVTLSCEQNLNHDAMYWYRQDPGQGLRLIYYSQIVNDFQKGDIAEGYSVSREKKESFPLTVTSAQKNPTAFYLCASSITSGSDNEQFFGPGTRLTVL.

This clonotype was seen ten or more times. CDR3 residues: CASSPRGRYEQYF. The CDR3 DNA reads as TGTGCCAGCAGCCCGAGGGGAAGGTACGAGCAGTACTTC. The V gene is TRBV28, the J gene TRBJ2-7; D might be TRBD1 or TRBD2, each matching 5 bases. Trimming stripped 6 bases from V and 4 bases from J, with 13 bases between. The CDR3 contains 13 residues. Germline V lookup: CDR1 MDHEN, CDR2 SYDVKM.

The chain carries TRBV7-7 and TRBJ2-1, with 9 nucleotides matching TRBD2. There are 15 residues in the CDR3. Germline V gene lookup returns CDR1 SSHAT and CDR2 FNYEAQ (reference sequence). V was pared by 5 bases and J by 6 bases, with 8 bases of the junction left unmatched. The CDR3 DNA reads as TGTGCCAGCAGCGATCCGGGACTAGCTGCCAATGAGCAGTTCTTC. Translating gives CASSDPGLAANEQFF. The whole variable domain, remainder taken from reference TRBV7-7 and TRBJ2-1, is GAGVSQSPRYKVTKRGQDVTLRCDPISSHATLYWYQQALGQGPEFLTYFNYEAQPDKSGLPSDRFSAERPEGSISTLTIQRTEQRDSAMYRCASSDPGLAANEQFFGPGTRLTVL.

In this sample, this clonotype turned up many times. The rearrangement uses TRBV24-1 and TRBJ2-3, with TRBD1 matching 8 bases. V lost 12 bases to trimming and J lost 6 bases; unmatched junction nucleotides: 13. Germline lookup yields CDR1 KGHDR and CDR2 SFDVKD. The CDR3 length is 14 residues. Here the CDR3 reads CASGGRPYPDTQYF. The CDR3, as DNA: TGTGCCTCAGGGGGCAGGCCCTATCCTGATACGCAGTATTTT.

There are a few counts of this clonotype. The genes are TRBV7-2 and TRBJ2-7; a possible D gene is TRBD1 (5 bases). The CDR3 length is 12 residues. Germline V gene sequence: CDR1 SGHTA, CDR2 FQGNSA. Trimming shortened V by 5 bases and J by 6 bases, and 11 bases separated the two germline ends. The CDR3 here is CASSPLRGEQYF. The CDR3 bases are TGTGCCAGCAGCCCGCTTAGGGGCGAGCAGTACTTC.

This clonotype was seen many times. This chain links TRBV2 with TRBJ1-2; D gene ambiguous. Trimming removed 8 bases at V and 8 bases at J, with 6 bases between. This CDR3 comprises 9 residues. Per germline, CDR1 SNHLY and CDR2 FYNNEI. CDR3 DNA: TGTGCCAGCGGTGGCGGCTACACCTTC. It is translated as CASGGGYTF.

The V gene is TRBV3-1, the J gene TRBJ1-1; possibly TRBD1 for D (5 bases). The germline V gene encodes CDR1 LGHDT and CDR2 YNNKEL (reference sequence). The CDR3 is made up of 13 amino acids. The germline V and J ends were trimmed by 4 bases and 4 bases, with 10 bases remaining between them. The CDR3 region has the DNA TGTGCCAGCAGCCGAGAGGGGTTCACTGAAGCTTTCTTT. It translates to CASSREGFTEAFF.

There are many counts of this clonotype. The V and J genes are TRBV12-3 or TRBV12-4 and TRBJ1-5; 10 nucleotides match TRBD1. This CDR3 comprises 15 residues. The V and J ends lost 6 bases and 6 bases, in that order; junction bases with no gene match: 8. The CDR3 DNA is TGTGCCAGCAGCCGGACAGGGGGTAGTACTCAGCCCCAGCATTTT. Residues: CASSRTGGSTQPQHF.

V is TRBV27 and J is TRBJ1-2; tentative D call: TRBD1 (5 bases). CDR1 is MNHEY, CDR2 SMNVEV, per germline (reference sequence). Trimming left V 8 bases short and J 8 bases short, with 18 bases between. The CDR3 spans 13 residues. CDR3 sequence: CASGPGPRDGYTF. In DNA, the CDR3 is TGTGCCAGCGGGCCGGGACCTCGGGACGGCTACACCTTC.